The clone carrying this T cell receptor (delta chain) was counted between two and nine times. This DNA's translation and the protein TCRdb lists, from a much larger clone, do not match at residue 5, likely due to a read error; the protein shown is translated from the DNA. Vgamma9/Vdelta2+ and Vdelta2-negative gammadelta T cells were flow-sorted from PBMC for bulk sequencing. The sample is drawn from a study of γδ T cells in repeated Plasmodium falciparum infection. Study as a whole: Malian children with intense seasonal malaria exposure were compared with matched Australian children.

This CDR3 has 22 amino acids. Germline V gene data show CDR1 as TSWWSYY and CDR2 as QGS. TCRdb processed the multiplex PCR reads again with the CATT caller. The sample records some 100,000 delta-chain clones, roughly 1.4% being singletons. The TCR originated in a pool of human donors (malaria-infected and uninfected, not separated). Sequenced input: gamma-delta T cells from blood. The chain has TRDV1 and TRDJ1; TRDD3 matches at 12 bases. The J gene, not given by TCRdb, was assigned here from a germline match of the nucleotide sequence. CDR3 DNA: TGTGCTCTTGGGAAACTATCTCTTAGTGCCCTACTGGGGGATACAGCCACCGATAAACTCATCTTT. Residues: CALGKLSLSALLGDTATDKLIF.